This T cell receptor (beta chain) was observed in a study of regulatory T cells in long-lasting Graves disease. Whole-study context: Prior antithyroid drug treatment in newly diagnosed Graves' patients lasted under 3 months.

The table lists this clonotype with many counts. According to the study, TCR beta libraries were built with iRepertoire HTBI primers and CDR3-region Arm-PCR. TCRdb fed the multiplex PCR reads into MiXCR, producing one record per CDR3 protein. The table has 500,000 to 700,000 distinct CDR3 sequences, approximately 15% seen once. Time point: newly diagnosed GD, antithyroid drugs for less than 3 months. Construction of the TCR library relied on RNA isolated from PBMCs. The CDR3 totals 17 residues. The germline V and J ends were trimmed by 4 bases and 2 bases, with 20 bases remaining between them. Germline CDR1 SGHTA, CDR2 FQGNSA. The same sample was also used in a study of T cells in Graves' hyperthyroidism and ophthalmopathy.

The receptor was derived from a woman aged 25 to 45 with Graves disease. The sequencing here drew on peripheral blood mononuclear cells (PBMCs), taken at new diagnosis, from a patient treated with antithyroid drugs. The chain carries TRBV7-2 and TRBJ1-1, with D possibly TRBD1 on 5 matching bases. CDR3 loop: CASSYAPRGGRNTEAFF. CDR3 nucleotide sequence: TGTGCCAGCAGCTACGCTCCTCGGGGGGGAAGAAACACTGAAGCTTTCTTT.